This T cell receptor (beta chain) originates from a study of T-cell memory formation after mild COVID-19. TCR alpha and TCR beta cDNA libraries with sample barcodes and UMIs came from 5'RACE using constant-segment primers. TCRdb passed the 5' RACE reads through MiXCR, listing each CDR3 protein once. This table holds fewer than 700,000 distinct CDR3 sequences, approximately 19% found once. Trimming at V came to 6 bases and at J to 4 bases, leaving 8 bases not matched to a gene. The V gene's germline CDR1 is ENHRY and CDR2 SYGVKD. The CDR3 has 15 amino acids. This clonotype was recorded a few times. The sequencing sample was made of PBMCs or a T cell subset sorted from them (not recorded which). This TCR was sampled from an adult woman who had mild COVID-19 (a few samples of this study predate the infection). Cell type and time point are not known. This chain joins TRBV10-3 and TRBJ1-2, with 10 bases identical to TRBD1. Here the CDR3 reads CAISSGTGVIYGYTF. In DNA, the CDR3 is TGTGCCATCAGCTCCGGGACAGGGGTAATCTATGGCTACACCTTC.